Following are 4 T cell receptor beta chains from one sample sequenced in a study of neurological immune-mediated disorders. TCRdb fed the 5' RACE reads into MiXCR, producing one record per CDR3 protein. The sample includes tens of thousands of distinct CDR3 sequences, about 5.5% of them seen just once. The sample comprised PBMCs. The receptors were gathered from a young woman with multiple sclerosis.

There are many counts of this clonotype. This chain connects TRBV5-1 to TRBJ2-7; D is perhaps TRBD1 or TRBD2 (5 bases each). The V end lost 4 bases, the J end lost 7 bases, and 15 bases lay between the germline ends. This CDR3 has 13 amino acids. Germline values: CDR1 SGHRS, CDR2 YFSETQ. CDR3 region: CASSGGAGWEQYF. The CDR3 DNA reads as TGCGCCAGCAGCGGGGGTGCCGGCTGGGAGCAGTACTTC.

Concerning this clonotype: Given a much more abundant clone one base away, this may be a read error. The CDR3 loop is CGPPACEQYF. The CDR3 DNA reads TGCGGTCCTCCGGCTTGCGAGCAGTACTTC. V gene TRBV20-1 combines with J gene TRBJ2-7; D gene ambiguous. The CDR3 contains 10 residues. From germline, CDR1 is DFQATT and CDR2 SNEGSKA (reference sequence).

This clonotype was detected many times. The CDR3 DNA reads TGTGCCAGCAGCTCACAACTGTCATACGAGCAGTACGTC. It is translated as CASSSQLSYEQYV. The V gene is TRBV7-8, the J gene TRBJ2-7; unclear D gene. In germline, CDR1 is SGHVS, CDR2 FQNEAQ. V gave up 4 bases and J gave up 4 bases, with 11 bases separating them. The CDR3 is 13 amino acids.

The chain links TRBV5-1 to TRBJ1-6; D is uncertain. Germline assignment: CDR1 SGHRS and CDR2 YFSETQ. The CDR3 consists of 17 residues. Trimming removed 4 bases at V and 0 bases at J, with 14 bases between. The CDR3 DNA reads TGCGCCAGCAGCGTCGGACGGACCCGCTCCTATAATTCACCCCTCCACTTT. This gives the protein CASSVGRTRSYNSPLHF. The variable domain in full, completed from reference TRBV5-1 and TRBJ1-6, reads KAGVTQTPRYLIKTRGQQVTLSCSPISGHRSVSWYQQTPGQGLQFLFEYFSETQRNKGNFPGRFSGRQFSNSRSEMNVSTLELGDSALYLCASSVGRTRSYNSPLHFGNGTRLTVT.